This T cell receptor (beta chain) stems from a study of regulatory T cells in long-lasting Graves disease. The overall study: Over 5 years of antithyroid drugs plus positive TSH receptor antibodies defined persistent Graves' disease.

Note on this clonotype: Its antigen remains unknown.

Study-wide results and caveats: Sharing of public clonotypes was greater in persistent patients (about 2,700) than in new patients (more than 900).

Time point specified: persistent/refractory GD, antithyroid drugs over 5 years with positive TRAb. The TCR library was made from RNA extracted from PBMCs. This CDR3 contains 14 residues. Germline V lookup: CDR1 MDHEN, CDR2 SYDVKM. V was cut by 1 base and J by 7 bases, with 13 bases left in between. CDR3-region Arm-PCR and iRepertoire HTBI primers produced the TCR beta libraries. TCRdb fed the multiplex PCR reads into MiXCR, producing one record per CDR3 protein. The data hold roughly 300,000 distinct CDR3 sequences, with around a fifth observed a single time. The chain combines TRBV28 with TRBJ2-5, with a possible D match to TRBD2 (5 bases). Sequenced material: peripheral blood mononuclear cells (PBMCs), taken when the disease was refractory, from a patient treated with antithyroid drugs. This clonotype originated in a female donor with Graves disease. CDR3 DNA sequence: TGTGCCAGCAGTTTATTAGCGTTCTCTTGGACCCAGTACTTC. Amino acid sequence: CASSLLAFSWTQYF.